This T cell receptor (beta chain) was captured by sequencing in a study of cytomegalovirus exposure and HLA in healthy donors (dated by TCRdb to 2017 to 2019). Concerning the study at large: According to an earlier analysis of 550 to 750 of the donors, about 179 million T cells yielded some 110 million unique TCR beta sequences and about 300 Gb of sequence data. Of the 300 to 500 genotyped donors, less than 90% were placed in the genetic ancestry cluster associated with self-reported Caucasian donors. In a later analysis, previously published TCR beta repertoires from about 640 donors were re-analyzed and high-resolution HLA genotyping was added so that TCR occurrence patterns could be studied. To predict cytomegalovirus infection status, the study brought together high-throughput TCR immunosequencing, statistical association of individual TCRs with disease status, and machine learning. The study aimed to test whether signatures of past pathogen exposure could be identified by cataloging public T cell receptors. On average, about 240,000 unique TCR beta nucleotide sequences were sequenced per donor among 398 genotyped donors of the cohort, with about 19% of those sequences being non-productive. An early release that covered fewer than 750 HLA-typed donors contained around 300 gigabases of sequencing data and 75 million to 100 million unique TCR sequences. HLA typing covered class I and class II loci at four-digit resolution. Five DR-DQ haplotypes were treated as single units for association and clustering because of strong linkage in the cohort. Alongside the repertoire data, information on donor age, sex, ethnicity and CMV serostatus was compiled. Using immunosequencing, the study profiled T cell repertoires from some 670 subjects and related those repertoires to cytomegalovirus serostatus. Along with the approximately 650-subject first cohort, a separate validation cohort of 120 different subjects was used. To decide whether each TCR beta V gene segment behaved as functional or pseudogenic, an earlier analysis of some 600 of the donors relied on high-throughput TCR beta sequencing. In the later analysis, no new phenotypic data were used to find candidate immune exposures; instead, reliance was placed on TCR beta sequences and their occurrence across donors. Every discovery cohort repertoire had been produced on one sequencing platform. Genome-wide SNP genotypes for about 55% of the 666 donors were used in a later genetic analysis, which treated that subset as a discovery cohort. The number of typed donors differed by locus: about 629-630 for A, B, C, DRB1 and DQB1; 522 for DQA1; approximately 600 for DPA1; and about 450 for DPB1. General findings and caveats noted by the study authors: The only immune exposure information available for the cohort was CMV serostatus. A later analysis found that TCR association rates varied across HLA loci, with DRB1 alleles showing the most associated TCRs and HLA-C alleles the fewest. A further reported finding was that TCR beta sequences accurately predicted the HLA-A and HLA-B alleles for most subjects in the first cohort. Sequencing depth was assumed to be roughly uniform across donors in the presence/absence analyses, though that assumption may not hold. The study gave a list of 150 to 200 TCR beta chains associated with cytomegalovirus. An association between a missense DCLRE1C variant and V-gene and J-gene trimming of TCR beta chains was found in a later genetic analysis and replicated in an independent cohort. The earlier analysis of 450 to 700 of the donors excluded seventeen rarely observed V segments, including chromosome 9 orphons, because counts were too low. When HLA alleles, especially DR and DQ, strongly co-occurred, TCR associations were difficult to assign to individual alleles. The cohort was sequenced for TCR beta chains only, and without alpha or paired-chain data the features that could be detected were limited. Linkage disequilibrium might explain the correlated functional status among segregating V segments, but an unknown experimental factor could not be excluded. While some public TCRs were present in many individuals, most TCR sequences turned up only very rarely across donors. Cytomegalovirus status was reported to be diagnosed by the classifier with high specificity and sensitivity in both the original and validation cohorts. In an earlier analysis of 587 of the donors, most TCR beta V segments appeared in productive rearrangements about 87% or about 30% of the time, broadly matching IMGT annotations. Most CMV-associated TCR beta chains appeared to be HLA-restricted in a later analysis, and the HLA associations seemed to be driven largely by CMV exposure. Three of the identified cytomegalovirus-associated TCR beta chains were confirmed in vitro to be specific for cytomegalovirus antigens. Because the 87-base-pair reads could not distinguish some IMGT-functional V segments, including TRBV6-2 and TRBV6-3, those segments were excluded. The authors suggested that the approach could potentially be extended to other disease states and immunological phenotypes. The sequencing pipeline was judged likely to have produced a cluster of highly shared sequence variants as a technical artifact. Because some donors lacked HLA typing at each locus, the association tests relied only on the typed subset. A later analysis associated 16,951 TCR beta sequences with specific HLA alleles at a false discovery rate of 0.05. Several of the top co-occurrence clusters appeared to be linked to parvovirus B19, influenza, CMV and Epstein-Barr virus, according to a later analysis. Compared with equally common non-associated chains, HLA-associated TCR beta chains in a later analysis were more clonally expanded and had lower generation probabilities. A later genetic analysis reported fewer N-insertions in productive TCRs among donors in an Asian-associated ancestry cluster than the roughly 620-donor mean.

Trimming takes 4 bases from V and 4 bases from J, and the germline ends sit 10 bases apart. Measured from the cysteine to the phenylalanine, the CDR3 is 13 residues long. Of all the DNA, just the CDR3 is kept, 39 bases in frame from base 1. In the germline V gene, CDR1 corresponds to SGHDN and CDR2 to FVKESK. A word on this clone: Its antigen remains undetermined. No base quality information exists; no much larger clone differs at one position.

The library came from the immunoSEQ multiplex PCR assay. A mixture of 60 forward primers for TCR Vbeta segments and 13 reverse primers for TCR Jbeta segments was used in the multiplex PCR. The CDR3 region of rearranged TCR beta genes was amplified from genomic DNA by a multiplex PCR assay. The Illumina HiSeq System was used to sequence the amplified TCR beta libraries as 87-base-pair reads. In the original analysis: A later analysis tallied roughly 80 million unique TCR beta chains across the roughly 610 repertoires, and some 12 million of those chains were shared by two or more donors. Raw reads were error-corrected and collapsed into unique sequences by a nearest-neighbor algorithm in which closely related sequences were merged to remove PCR and sequencing errors. CDR3 sequences were aligned to IMGT reference sequences to assign V, D and J gene segments. Each retained sequence needed at least a six-nucleotide match to both a V gene segment and a J gene segment. Rearrangements were called productive when the CDR3 lacked stop codons and stayed in frame with V and J; all others were non-productive. CDR3 was defined by IMGT convention, running from the second conserved V-encoded cysteine to the conserved J-encoded phenylalanine. The earlier analysis of about 570 of the donors excluded any sequence lacking an unambiguous match to a single V gene segment. An earlier analysis of a few hundred of the donors called V segments functional above 56.7% productive rearrangements and segregating when the between-donor standard deviation exceeded 5%. To diagnose cytomegalovirus status from the catalog of TCR beta chain sequences, a statistical classification framework was built. A later analysis assigned V and J genes by comparing TCR nucleotide sequences with IMGT/GENE-DB human TR gene sequences. A later analysis assigned CDR3 sequences and most-parsimonious VDJ recombination scenarios with the TCRdist pipeline. In a later analysis, each TCR beta chain was defined by its CDR3 amino acid sequence together with its V-gene family, and reads without a unique V-gene family were excluded. In a later analysis, several hundred highly shared, low-generation-probability nucleotide sequences were removed to address suspected cross-contamination and a sequencing artifact. For each public chain, a later analysis derived a clonal expansion index from normalized ranks of inferred template counts within each repertoire. A later analysis computed generation probabilities with a VDJ recombination model fitted to out-of-frame rearrangements, and checked the results against IGoR. A later analysis scored TCR-TCR, TCR-HLA and TCR-CMV co-occurrence with hypergeometric tests, applying a repertoire-size bias correction to TCR pairs. A later analysis estimated false discovery rates by permuting HLA or CMV assignments 20 times. In a later analysis, co-occurring TCRs were grouped using DBSCAN, and TCRdist sequence similarity was added for clustering within HLA-allele-positive subsets. Co-occurrence clustering excluded repertoires with fewer than 30,000 or more than 120,000 public chains, plus five with anomalous nucleotide sharing. As stored in TCRdb, this immuneACCESS dataset retains in-frame rearrangements with V and J assigned. A fraction of the clones does not appear; measured against another copy, unresolved V genes explain less than half of the discrepancy, and the remainder lacks a known reason. That table supplies the V and J calls and clone size; D and trimming were determined from the DNA. This sample lists some 100,000 clones; roughly 70% were detected once. The ten largest clonotypes hold less than 5% of the sample.

The cohort comprised under 700 healthy bone marrow donors. Cohort members were all nominally healthy when sampled, although unrecorded immune exposures were likely present. The donor was CMV seropositive and was included in the group of 289 seropositive cohort members. Each donor provided a peripheral blood sample, and peripheral blood mononuclear cells were used for TCR beta sequencing. The Qiagen DNeasy Blood Extraction Kit was used to extract genomic DNA from the blood cell samples. Recombination joined TRBV14 with TRBJ1-1, with the D gene call left open. Sequenced material: PBMCs. The source of this sequence is a woman aged 18-29 years in good health and CMV-seropositive. The CDR3 protein is CASSPGRSTEAFF. The sequenced DNA is TGTGCCAGCAGCCCCGGTAGGAGCACTGAAGCTTTCTTT.